This TCR beta chain was recovered during a study of shared clonotypes between healthy human individuals. To note about this clone: The antigen is not known.

Study-wide results and caveats: Clonotypes that were shared across a handful of donors made up about 4.5% of naive CD4 clonotypes.

Genomic DNA belonging to each subset was distributed in equal measure over several immunoSEQ plates. This table comes from immunoSEQ multiplex PCR, and its TCRdb copy is limited to in-frame clones, with some not included. The repertoire holds about 1 million clones, with approximately 68% as singletons. Germline lookup yields CDR1 SGDLS and CDR2 YYNGEE. The ends lost 3 bases at V and 5 bases at J; junction bases unmatched: 11. This CDR3 spans 17 amino acids. The sequencing sample was made of memory CD4+ T cells sorted from blood. Subset of the sample: CD45RA-negative fraction. The chain joins TRBV9 to TRBJ2-5, with TRBD2 matching 12 bases. The TCR comes from a man between 18 and 35 years old in good health. CDR3 in amino acids: CASSAGTSGPGGETQYF. DNA for the CDR3: TGTGCCAGCAGCGCCGGGACTAGCGGGCCAGGCGGCGAGACCCAGTACTTC.